This is a list of T cell receptor beta chains from one sample in a study of shared clonotypes between healthy human individuals. Clones were sequenced by immunoSEQ multiplex PCR, and TCRdb holds only the in-frame ones, with some missing. The sample consists of 650,000 to 800,000 clones, roughly 72% of them appearing once. The material sequenced was memory CD4+ T cells sorted from blood. All receptors derive from a woman in her 30s in good health. Both conserved end residues are part of each CDR3. The order of the fields is V gene, D gene, J gene, clone size, CDR3 DNA, CDR3 protein. D genes are given only for firm matches. Rows may omit the clone size; those that give it use once, few, many or a size class.

v_call: TRBV4-1
d_call: NA
j_call: TRBJ1-1
clone_size: many
cdr3_nt: TGCGCCAGCAGCCAAGATCGGGCCTGGAGGGGAACTGAAGCTTTCTTT
cdr3_aa: CASSQDRAWRGTEAFF

v_call: TRBV21-1
d_call: NA
j_call: TRBJ2-1
clone_size: NA
cdr3_nt: TGTGCCAGCAGCAGTGGCGGGATTAGCTCCTACAATGAGCAGTTCTTC
cdr3_aa: CASSSGGISSYNEQFF

v_call: TRBV21-1
d_call: NA
j_call: TRBJ2-1
clone_size: NA
cdr3_nt: TGTGCCAGCTCCCACGGCGGGAGTAACTACAATGAGCAGTTCTTC
cdr3_aa: CASSHGGSNYNEQFF

v_call: TRBV5-1
d_call: NA
j_call: TRBJ2-7
clone_size: NA
cdr3_nt: TGCGCCAGCAGCTTGGGCGAGGTTACCGAGCAGTACTTC
cdr3_aa: CASSLGEVTEQYF

v_call: TRBV19
d_call: NA
j_call: TRBJ1-2
clone_size: NA
cdr3_nt: TGTGCCAGTAGTATAAGACGGAGCTCGGGCTATGGCTACACCTTC
cdr3_aa: CASSIRRSSGYGYTF

v_call: TRBV11-2
d_call: NA
j_call: TRBJ2-7
clone_size: NA
cdr3_nt: TGTGCCAGCAGCTTAGATGACCCGGCCGCATACGAGCAGTACTTC
cdr3_aa: CASSLDDPAAYEQYF

v_call: TRBV25-1
d_call: NA
j_call: TRBJ2-1
clone_size: NA
cdr3_nt: TGTGCCAGCAGTGATCTCCTCCGGGACCGCCGGGTTTACAATGAGCAGTTCTTC
cdr3_aa: CASSDLLRDRRVYNEQFF

v_call: TRBV5-6
d_call: TRBD1
j_call: TRBJ1-4
clone_size: once
cdr3_nt: TGTGCCAGCAGTCGGGACAGAACTAATGAAAAACTGTTTTTT
cdr3_aa: CASSRDRTNEKLFF

v_call: TRBV28
d_call: NA
j_call: TRBJ2-3
clone_size: NA
cdr3_nt: TGTGCCAGCACTGGGGGGGCAATAGATACGCAGTATTTT
cdr3_aa: CASTGGAIDTQYF

v_call: TRBV5-1
d_call: TRBD2
j_call: TRBJ2-1
clone_size: NA
cdr3_nt: TGCGCCAGCAGCTTGTATGGGACTAGCGGGAGGGCTTACAATGAGCAGTTCTTC
cdr3_aa: CASSLYGTSGRAYNEQFF

v_call: TRBV5-5
d_call: TRBD2
j_call: TRBJ2-7
clone_size: many
cdr3_nt: TGTGCCAGCAGCTCGGGGGGCTCCTACGAGCAGTACTTC
cdr3_aa: CASSSGGSYEQYF

v_call: TRBV7-9
d_call: TRBD1
j_call: TRBJ2-7
clone_size: NA
cdr3_nt: TGTGCCAGCAGCCCAGGTAGGGGGCGCTTGCAGTACGAGCAGTACTTC
cdr3_aa: CASSPGRGRLQYEQYF

v_call: TRBV6-5
d_call: NA
j_call: TRBJ2-7
clone_size: NA
cdr3_nt: TGTGCCAGCAGTTACGAGCGGAGCGGGCACGAGCAGTACTTC
cdr3_aa: CASSYERSGHEQYF

v_call: TRBV19
d_call: TRBD2
j_call: TRBJ2-2
clone_size: NA
cdr3_nt: TGTGCCAGTAGTATAAAAATTCCGGGACTAGCGGGAGGACTACTTGGGGCCGGGGAGCTGTTTTTT
cdr3_aa: CASSIKIPGLAGGLLGAGELFF

v_call: TRBV4-2
d_call: NA
j_call: TRBJ2-1
clone_size: many
cdr3_nt: TGTGCCAGCAGCCGGCCCGAGTACAATGAGCAGTTCTTC
cdr3_aa: CASSRPEYNEQFF

v_call: TRBV5-1
d_call: TRBD1
j_call: TRBJ2-5
clone_size: NA
cdr3_nt: TGCGCCAGCAGCCCCGACAGGGTCCAGTACTTC
cdr3_aa: CASSPDRVQYF

v_call: TRBV5-6
d_call: NA
j_call: TRBJ1-1
clone_size: once
cdr3_nt: TGTGCCAGCAGCCATTATCGACAGCCTCAGCTGAACACTGAAGCTTTCTTT
cdr3_aa: CASSHYRQPQLNTEAFF

v_call: TRBV28
d_call: TRBD1
j_call: TRBJ1-5
clone_size: NA
cdr3_nt: TGTGCCAGCAGTTTCCTGACAGGGGGCCCTCAGCCCCAGCATTTT
cdr3_aa: CASSFLTGGPQPQHF

v_call: TRBV11-2
d_call: NA
j_call: TRBJ2-5
clone_size: NA
cdr3_nt: TGTGCCAGCAGCTTAATATCTGTGAGAGACCAAGAGACCCAGTACTTC
cdr3_aa: CASSLISVRDQETQYF

v_call: TRBV19
d_call: TRBD1
j_call: TRBJ2-2
clone_size: few
cdr3_nt: TGTGCCAGTAAAGAGAGCAGGGGGATCACCGGGGAGCTGTTTTTT
cdr3_aa: CASKESRGITGELFF

v_call: TRBV2
d_call: NA
j_call: TRBJ1-4
clone_size: NA
cdr3_nt: TGTGCCAGCAGTGATGTTGGCGGGGCTAATGAAAAACTGTTTTTT
cdr3_aa: CASSDVGGANEKLFF

v_call: TRBV7-9
d_call: NA
j_call: TRBJ1-2
clone_size: NA
cdr3_nt: TGTGCCAGCAGCTCCCGGGACGGCCCTAACTATGGCTACACCTTC
cdr3_aa: CASSSRDGPNYGYTF

v_call: TRBV11-1
d_call: TRBD2
j_call: TRBJ2-1
clone_size: NA
cdr3_nt: TGTGCCAGCAGCTTATTACCGGGAGGGCCCAATGAGCAGTTCTTC
cdr3_aa: CASSLLPGGPNEQFF

v_call: TRBV28
d_call: NA
j_call: TRBJ1-1
clone_size: NA
cdr3_nt: TGTGCCAGCAGTCCCCCGACACCCATGAACACTGAAGCTTTCTTT
cdr3_aa: CASSPPTPMNTEAFF

v_call: TRBV5-1
d_call: NA
j_call: TRBJ1-4
clone_size: NA
cdr3_nt: TGCGCCAGCAGCTTCGGTCGGAACGGTGGTAATGAAAAACTGTTTTTT
cdr3_aa: CASSFGRNGGNEKLFF

v_call: TRBV28
d_call: NA
j_call: TRBJ2-2
clone_size: NA
cdr3_nt: TGTGCCAGCAGCCTAGGGTACAGTGCGAACACCGGGGAGCTGTTTTTT
cdr3_aa: CASSLGYSANTGELFF

v_call: TRBV7-9
d_call: NA
j_call: TRBJ1-2
clone_size: NA
cdr3_nt: TGTGCCAGCAGCTCCGGTGGGGGGGAAGCGATGGGCTACACCTTC
cdr3_aa: CASSSGGGEAMGYTF

v_call: TRBV5-6
d_call: NA
j_call: TRBJ2-1
clone_size: NA
cdr3_nt: TGTGCCAGCAGCTTGGATAGGGGCCAGGTAGCTTACAATGAGCAGTTCTTC
cdr3_aa: CASSLDRGQVAYNEQFF

v_call: TRBV19
d_call: NA
j_call: TRBJ2-7
clone_size: once
cdr3_nt: TGTGCCAGTAGTATTCGGGGGGCGGGAGATCCGGCCTACGAGCAGTACTTC
cdr3_aa: CASSIRGAGDPAYEQYF

v_call: TRBV27
d_call: NA
j_call: TRBJ2-3
clone_size: NA
cdr3_nt: TGTGCCAGCAAAATACAGGTCCGCACAGATACGCAGTATTTT
cdr3_aa: CASKIQVRTDTQYF

v_call: TRBV11-2
d_call: NA
j_call: TRBJ1-2
clone_size: NA
cdr3_nt: TGTGCCAGCAGCTCGTTCACCGGGACCGCTCCTAGCTACACCTTC
cdr3_aa: CASSSFTGTAPSYTF

v_call: TRBV28
d_call: NA
j_call: TRBJ1-2
clone_size: NA
cdr3_nt: TGTGCCAGCAGTTTAAGTAGGTACTATGGCTACACCTTC
cdr3_aa: CASSLSRYYGYTF

v_call: TRBV28
d_call: NA
j_call: TRBJ2-5
clone_size: NA
cdr3_nt: TGTGCCAGCATCCCACAAGGTCCCATGGAAACCCAGTACTTC
cdr3_aa: CASIPQGPMETQYF

v_call: TRBV18
d_call: NA
j_call: TRBJ2-5
clone_size: NA
cdr3_nt: TGTGCCAGCTCACCCGGGACCAAAGAGACCCAGTACTTC
cdr3_aa: CASSPGTKETQYF

v_call: TRBV29-1
d_call: NA
j_call: TRBJ2-1
clone_size: NA
cdr3_nt: TGCAGCGTTGACCTCCGCCTAACTGCTTACAATGAGCAGTTCTTC
cdr3_aa: CSVDLRLTAYNEQFF

v_call: TRBV21-1
d_call: NA
j_call: TRBJ2-3
clone_size: once
cdr3_nt: TGTGCCAGCAGCCCCCAGGGTTCCGGGCAATCCACAGATACGCAGTATTTT
cdr3_aa: CASSPQGSGQSTDTQYF

v_call: TRBV7-9
d_call: TRBD1
j_call: TRBJ1-1
clone_size: once
cdr3_nt: TGTGCCAGCAGCCGTGGACAGGGGAACACTGAAGCTTTCTTT
cdr3_aa: CASSRGQGNTEAFF

v_call: TRBV28
d_call: NA
j_call: TRBJ1-3
clone_size: NA
cdr3_nt: TGTGCCAGCAGTCACGACTCTGGAAACACCATATATTTT
cdr3_aa: CASSHDSGNTIYF

v_call: TRBV19
d_call: TRBD1
j_call: TRBJ1-5
clone_size: NA
cdr3_nt: TGTGCCAGTAGTGTTCCCCGGGACAGCATTGCTCAGCCCCAGCATTTT
cdr3_aa: CASSVPRDSIAQPQHF

v_call: TRBV7-2
d_call: NA
j_call: TRBJ1-4
clone_size: NA
cdr3_nt: TGTGCCAGCAGCTTAGCGCACTCTAATGAAAAACTGTTTTTT
cdr3_aa: CASSLAHSNEKLFF

v_call: TRBV7-9
d_call: TRBD1
j_call: TRBJ1-4
clone_size: NA
cdr3_nt: TGTGCCAGCAGCTTACGAGGGGGCGGGGGAACTAATGAAAAACTGTTTTTT
cdr3_aa: CASSLRGGGGTNEKLFF

v_call: TRBV18
d_call: TRBD2
j_call: TRBJ2-3
clone_size: NA
cdr3_nt: TGTGCCAGCTCGCCGTCTAGCGGGAGGCTAACAGATACGCAGTATTTT
cdr3_aa: CASSPSSGRLTDTQYF

v_call: TRBV10-3
d_call: NA
j_call: TRBJ1-1
clone_size: NA
cdr3_nt: TGTGCCATCAGTGAGTCCTTCGTGTCGGGCCAAAACACTGAAGCTTTCTTT
cdr3_aa: CAISESFVSGQNTEAFF

v_call: TRBV23-1
d_call: TRBD2
j_call: TRBJ2-1
clone_size: NA
cdr3_nt: TGCGCCAGCAGTCTACGGGACTACTACAATGAGCAGTTCTTC
cdr3_aa: CASSLRDYYNEQFF

v_call: TRBV7-9
d_call: NA
j_call: TRBJ1-1
clone_size: NA
cdr3_nt: TGTGCCAGCAGCTTAGGAGCGACACAAGAAGCTTTCTTT
cdr3_aa: CASSLGATQEAFF

v_call: TRBV18
d_call: NA
j_call: TRBJ2-7
clone_size: NA
cdr3_nt: TGTGCCAGCTCACCGGGAGACTCGGGAGAGCAGTACTTC
cdr3_aa: CASSPGDSGEQYF

v_call: TRBV12-5
d_call: TRBD2
j_call: TRBJ2-3
clone_size: NA
cdr3_nt: TGTGCTATGAAAATCGGTAGCGGGATCCTCACAGATACGCAGTATTTT
cdr3_aa: CAMKIGSGILTDTQYF

v_call: TRBV30
d_call: NA
j_call: TRBJ1-5
clone_size: few
cdr3_nt: TGTGCCTGGAAGACCGGAGGGAGCAATCAGCCCCAGCATTTT
cdr3_aa: CAWKTGGSNQPQHF

v_call: TRBV27
d_call: NA
j_call: TRBJ2-2
clone_size: NA
cdr3_nt: TGTGCCAGCCGACGACTATCAGGATCCGGGGAGCTGTTTTTT
cdr3_aa: CASRRLSGSGELFF

v_call: TRBV10-2
d_call: NA
j_call: TRBJ1-5
clone_size: NA
cdr3_nt: TGCGCCAGCAGTGAGCCAGGGGTCCCCCGGCAGCCCCAGCATTTT
cdr3_aa: CASSEPGVPRQPQHF

v_call: TRBV19
d_call: NA
j_call: TRBJ2-1
clone_size: NA
cdr3_nt: TGTGCCAGTAGTATTTTAGATCCACCCTACAATGAGCAGTTCTTC
cdr3_aa: CASSILDPPYNEQFF

v_call: TRBV28
d_call: TRBD2
j_call: TRBJ2-7
clone_size: NA
cdr3_nt: TGTGCCAGCAGGGGGACGGGAGGTTCCTACGAGCAGTACTTC
cdr3_aa: CASRGTGGSYEQYF

v_call: TRBV28
d_call: TRBD2
j_call: TRBJ2-1
clone_size: once
cdr3_nt: TGTGCCAGCAGTTTCCTGACTAGCGGGAGGCGGGGGAATGAGCAGTTCTTC
cdr3_aa: CASSFLTSGRRGNEQFF